What follows is one TCR beta chain and its context. Its antigen is not identified. These data come from a study of cytomegalovirus exposure and HLA in healthy donors. At the level of the study: There were tens of millions of unique TCRs (from HLA-typed donors) in an early data release.

The study's findings and limits: What was likely a sequencing artifact was a cluster of highly shared sequence variants.

This CDR3 is built from 16 residues. Germline V gives CDR1 SGDLS, CDR2 YYNGEE. With 0 bases clipped from V and 9 bases from J, the junction kept 6 bases outside the gene matches. This PCR relied on a set of 60 Vbeta primers and 13 Jbeta primers. Sequencing used immunoSEQ multiplex PCR; TCRdb keeps in-frame clones, though not all of them. The data hold 74,000 or so clones, with 55% to 80% observed a single time. The receptor was derived from a woman aged 25 to 39 in good health and CMV-seronegative. Sequencing was done on a sample of PBMCs. This rearrangement joins TRBV9 to TRBJ2-1; 13 positions agree with TRBD2. The CDR3 sequence is CASSVEGTSGVGEQFF. CDR3 DNA sequence: TGTGCCAGCAGCGTAGAGGGGACTAGCGGGGTTGGTGAGCAGTTCTTC.